The source of this T cell receptor (beta chain) is a study of cytomegalovirus exposure and HLA in healthy donors. General observations from the study: When the data were analyzed later, several of the most significant clusters appeared to be linked to common viral pathogens.

On this clone: Its target is not known.

PCR used 60 Vbeta primers and 13 Jbeta primers. Using immunoSEQ multiplex PCR, the repertoire was profiled, and TCRdb retains in-frame clones only, with some absent. The data contain roughly 170,000 clones, roughly 80% of them singletons. Healthy bone marrow donors formed the donor group. Sequenced material: PBMCs. This sequence originates from a woman aged 18-29 years in good health and CMV-seronegative.

CDR3 in amino acids: CASSFRQRESTDTQYF. CDR3 DNA sequence: TGTGCCAGCAGCTTCCGTCAGCGGGAGAGCACAGATACGCAGTATTTT. V and J are TRBV5-4 and TRBJ2-3, with TRBD2 matching over 8 bases. The CDR3 sequence is 16 residues long. V shed 2 bases, J shed 0 bases, and the junction held 5 bases outside the gene matches. Germline assignment: CDR1 SGHNT and CDR2 YYREEE (reference sequence).